This T cell receptor beta chain derives from a study of blood T cells in healthy people across ages (dated by TCRdb to 2014 to 2015). As for the study more broadly: In model experiments, template switching captured roughly one uniquely barcoded TCR beta cDNA molecule for every two T cells. To avoid experimental bias, donors of different ages were randomly spread across the sequencing lanes. To track age-related changes in TCR beta repertoire diversity, the study relied on deep sequencing normalized with unique cDNA molecular identifiers. Donors were grouped into four age groups: young (average approximately 15 years), middle-aged (about 40), aged (62) and long-lived (roughly 80). Using the same blood draw, the study looked at two additional independent replicas of 1 million unique cDNA reads for two donors, one aged 18 to 30 and the other aged 80 or older. General findings and caveats noted by the study authors: Estimates of total diversity based on one million sequenced T cells were considered lower bounds and underestimates. Bulk unsorted PBMC profiling prevented conclusive comparison of naive and antigen-experienced compartments. Compared with the aged group, the long-lived group had more naive CD4+ T cells, fewer expanded clones and increased TCR diversity, a pattern suggesting age selection. A strong correlation was found between observed TCR beta diversity and the percentage of naive T cells measured by flow cytometry. Because the CMV infection status of the donors was unknown, age-related changes in expanded clonotypes may potentially have been confounded. As age increased, observed TCR beta diversity per million T cells dropped in a roughly linear way, and a significant reduction was already evident by age about 36.

A note on this clonotype: Its antigen remains undetermined. Base qualities are missing; no much larger clone stands one base away.

Preparation of the library involved 5' RACE. Sequencing used an Illumina HiSeq 2500. The second PCR ran for roughly 7 to 11 cycles and used a J-beta primer mix along with a sample-barcoded 5' primer. A template-switch 5' adaptor carrying 12 random nucleotides introduced a unique molecular identifier onto each TCR beta cDNA molecule. Each sample yielded at least 2.5 million CDR3-containing paired-end reads. All of the RNA was converted into first-strand cDNA using the Mint cDNA synthesis kit, with a TRBC-specific oligonucleotide serving as the primer. Following uracil-DNA glycosylase treatment, all cDNA underwent a first 18-cycle PCR with the universal primers M1SS and BC2_uni_R. Per the original workflow: Each sample was normalized by randomly selecting 1 million high-quality reads, each carrying a distinct molecular identifier. Instead of being binned into consensus sequences, reads with shared molecular identifiers were discarded. CDR3 identification, clonotype clustering and error correction used MiTCR with a Q25 quality threshold and the strictest error-elimination algorithm. A nonparametric unseen species model with Euler transformation was used to estimate lower-bound total TCR beta diversity. TCRdb handled the public reads itself, with Q25 trimming in fastp and clone calling in MiXCR, and kept productive beta chains. Rows are unified per CDR3 protein, each entry keeping the most common DNA and genes. TCRdb, not the original authors, processed these V and J calls. Here the sample has roughly 1.6 million distinct CDR3 sequences; 30% to 35% occur a single time. Together, the top ten hold 11% of the sample.

The donors were 40 or so Caucasian individuals from Russia, aged about 6 to 95 years, who were systemically healthy. Each donor gave 8 to 10 milliliters of peripheral blood, collected into EDTA-treated Vacutainer tubes. Ficoll-Paque density-gradient centrifugation was used to isolate PBMCs, with at least 6.5 million obtained per sample. Total RNA, at least 6 micrograms per sample, was extracted from PBMCs with Trizol reagent. Naive CD45RAhigh/CD27high T cell percentages were measured by flow cytometry on a PBMC aliquot from every donor. The CDR3 goes from the cysteine to the phenylalanine over 15 residues. The only DNA kept is the CDR3, 45 bases in frame from the first base. Taken from the germline V gene (reference sequence), the CDR1 and CDR2 loops are MNHEY and SMNVEV. V and J lose 4 bases and 0 bases, and a span of 12 bases separates them.

In this chain, TRBV27 is recombined with TRBJ1-2; no D gene can be assigned with confidence. The source material was blood. The receptor comes from a woman aged 30 to 39 in good health. The CDR3: CASSSQMIPNYGYTF. The DNA is TGTGCCAGCAGTTCCCAGATGATCCCTAACTATGGCTACACCTTC.